A selection of T cell receptor beta chains follows, all from one sample in a study of blood T cell repertoires in COVID-19. Method: immunoSEQ multiplex PCR; TCRdb's copy keeps in-frame clones and lacks some. In the table there are about 23,000 clones, 86% of which are singletons. Sequencing used peripheral blood. These receptors all come from a woman older than 75 with active or convalescent COVID-19. CDR3s include the opening cysteine and the closing phenylalanine or tryptophan. D genes are given only for firm matches. Clone size is not always given. Where it is, it says once, few, many or a class for expanded clones.

>TRBV7-2|-|TRBJ2-7|few
TGTGCCAGCAGCTTAAAGGCAGGGGTTTATCCCTACGAGCAGTACTTC
CASSLKAGVYPYEQYF
>TRBV29-1|-|TRBJ1-1|once
TGCAGCGTTGATTTCAGGGCCAGCACTGAAGCTTTCTTT
CSVDFRASTEAFF
>TRBV5-1|TRBD2|TRBJ2-7|-
TGCGCCAGCAGCTTTCCTTTGAAGACTAGCGGAGGCTACGAGCAGTACTTC
CASSFPLKTSGGYEQYF
>TRBV6-5|-|TRBJ1-4|-
TGTGCCAGCAGTTACATCCAAAGGGGTGAAAAACTGTTTTTT
CASSYIQRGEKLFF
>TRBV7-2|TRBD1|TRBJ1-1|-
TGTGCCAGCAGCCGGGAGGGGACAGGGGTTCTCACTGAAGCTTTCTTT
CASSREGTGVLTEAFF
>TRBV7-2|TRBD2|TRBJ2-3|-
TGTGCCAGCAGCCACAGACTAGCGGGAGGATCAGATACGCAGTATTTT
CASSHRLAGGSDTQYF
>TRBV30|-|TRBJ1-1|-
TGTGCCTGGATGTCGCCAGCGGGGACTGAAGCTTTCTTT
CAWMSPAGTEAFF
>TRBV7-6|-|TRBJ2-7|-
TGTGCCAGCAGCTTAGGACGGGACACCGCCTACGAGCAGTACTTC
CASSLGRDTAYEQYF
>TRBV2|-|TRBJ1-5|-
TGTGCCAGCAGTGTCGGAGAGAATCAGCCCCAGCATTTT
CASSVGENQPQHF
>TRBV11-1|TRBD1|TRBJ1-2|-
TGTGCCAGCAGCTGGGAGACAGGGGCCCGGTCGGCTGGCTACACCTTC
CASSWETGARSAGYTF
>TRBV28|TRBD1|TRBJ2-7|few
TGTGCCAGCAGAGTTTGGGGAAACAGGGGACCCTACGAGCAGTACTTC
CASRVWGNRGPYEQYF
>TRBV19|-|TRBJ2-4|-
TGTGCCAGTAGTACTCAACAGGGCGCATCCAAAAACATTCAGTACTTC
CASSTQQGASKNIQYF
>TRBV7-7|TRBD2|TRBJ2-5|-
TGTGCTAGCAGCGTTTCTAGCGGTGGGGGAGAGACCCAGTACTTC
CASSVSSGGGETQYF
>TRBV14|TRBD1|TRBJ1-3|-
TGTGCCAGCAGCCACGACCGGGACAGGGGCGGAAACACCATATATTTT
CASSHDRDRGGNTIYF
>TRBV28|-|TRBJ2-7|-
TGTGCCAGCAGTTGGGACAGTAGGGGGGTCTACGAGCAGTACTTC
CASSWDSRGVYEQYF
>TRBV11-3|TRBD1|TRBJ1-1|-
TGTGCCAGCAGCTTTGAGGGGGCGAAAGAAGCTTTCTTT
CASSFEGAKEAFF
>TRBV6-1|-|TRBJ2-7|-
TGTGCCAGCAGTGAATTATTAGGGGCCCCCTCCTACGAGCAGTACTTC
CASSELLGAPSYEQYF
>TRBV11-3|-|TRBJ1-1|once
TGTGCCAGCAGCTCACCGGACAGACGGAACACTGAAGCTTTCTTT
CASSSPDRRNTEAFF
>TRBV7-2|TRBD2|TRBJ2-1|-
TGTGCCAGCAGCCTGCGACTAGCGGGAGGGCCGTACAATGAGCAGTTCTTC
CASSLRLAGGPYNEQFF
>TRBV28|TRBD1|TRBJ1-2|-
TGTGCCGCATACAGGGGGCTGTTAGATGGCTACACCTTC
CAAYRGLLDGYTF
>TRBV9|-|TRBJ2-5|-
TGTGCCAGCAGCGACACAGGGACGGAGACCCAGTACTTC
CASSDTGTETQYF
>TRBV7-2|TRBD1|TRBJ1-6|-
TGTGCCAGCAGCTCACAGGGGGCAGGTTCACCCCTCCACTTT
CASSSQGAGSPLHF
>TRBV18|TRBD2|TRBJ2-1|-
TGTGCCAGCTCACCACCGGGACTAGCGGGTCCCAATGAGCAGTTCTTC
CASSPPGLAGPNEQFF
>TRBV10-3|-|TRBJ1-2|once
TGTGCCATCAGGAACGACAGTCCCCATGGCTACACCTTC
CAIRNDSPHGYTF
>TRBV15|-|TRBJ2-1|-
TGTGCCACCAGCAGAGATTTGTCTAGTAGTGAGCAGTTCTTC
CATSRDLSSSEQFF
>TRBV4-2|TRBD2|TRBJ2-2|-
TGTGCCAGCAGCCCGACTAGCGGAGAGTACACCGGGGAGCTGTTTTTT
CASSPTSGEYTGELFF
>TRBV11-2|TRBD1|TRBJ1-5|-
TGTGCCAGCAGCTTAGGGGGGTTGGAGACAGGGGGTAGTCAGCCCCAGCATTTT
CASSLGGLETGGSQPQHF
>TRBV6-5|-|TRBJ1-4|once
TGTGCCAGCAGAGTCGGTGAAAAACTGTTTTTT
CASRVGEKLFF
>TRBV14|TRBD1|TRBJ1-2|-
TGTGCCAGCAGCCCGACAGGGGTGGGTGGCTACACCTTC
CASSPTGVGGYTF
>TRBV24-1|TRBD2|TRBJ2-1|-
TGTGCCACCAGTGATCCGACGACTAGCGGGAGGACTGGGAATGAGCAGTTCTTC
CATSDPTTSGRTGNEQFF
>TRBV4-3|-|TRBJ2-2|-
TGCGCCAGCAGCCGGAGGGCAGTCGAGACCGGGGAGCTGTTTTTT
CASSRRAVETGELFF
>TRBV12-5|-|TRBJ1-2|once
TGTGCTAGTGGTTCCGGAGCCCTCTATGGCTACACCTTC
CASGSGALYGYTF
>TRBV19|-|TRBJ1-3|-
TGTGCCAGTACCTCCCAGGGCTTAACGGGAAACACCATATATTTT
CASTSQGLTGNTIYF
>TRBV27|-|TRBJ2-1|-
TGTGCCAGCAGTTTACTAAGTCAGGTCGCCTACAATGAGCAGTTCTTC
CASSLLSQVAYNEQFF
>TRBV29-1|-|TRBJ2-5|-
TGCAGCGTCCTCGTAAGGGGGACCCAGTACTTC
CSVLVRGTQYF
>TRBV28|-|TRBJ1-2|-
TGTGCCAGCGGAGGGACCTACACCTTC
CASGGTYTF
>TRBV30|-|TRBJ2-3|-
TGTGCCTGGAGTAGGGGGGGGGTAGTCACAGATACGCAGTATTTT
CAWSRGGVVTDTQYF
>TRBV6-5|-|TRBJ1-5|-
TGTGCCAGCAGGGAGGACCGGAGGAGCAATCAGCCCCAGCATTTT
CASREDRRSNQPQHF
>TRBV6-5|-|TRBJ1-2|-
TGTGCCAGCAGTTTTCTGACGGGAAACTATGGCTACACCTTC
CASSFLTGNYGYTF
>TRBV19|-|TRBJ1-5|-
TGTGCCGTTCAGGGGAATCCAAATCAGCCCCAGCATTTT
CAVQGNPNQPQHF